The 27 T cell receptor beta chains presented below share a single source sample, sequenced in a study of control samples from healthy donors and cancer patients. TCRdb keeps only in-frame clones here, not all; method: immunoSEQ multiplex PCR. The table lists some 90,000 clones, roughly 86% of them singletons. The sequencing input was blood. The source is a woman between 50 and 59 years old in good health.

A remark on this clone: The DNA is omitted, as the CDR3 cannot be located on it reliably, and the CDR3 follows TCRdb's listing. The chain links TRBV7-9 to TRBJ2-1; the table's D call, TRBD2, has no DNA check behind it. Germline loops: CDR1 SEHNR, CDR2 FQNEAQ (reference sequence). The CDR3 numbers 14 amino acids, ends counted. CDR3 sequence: CASSLVGRGSPRFF.

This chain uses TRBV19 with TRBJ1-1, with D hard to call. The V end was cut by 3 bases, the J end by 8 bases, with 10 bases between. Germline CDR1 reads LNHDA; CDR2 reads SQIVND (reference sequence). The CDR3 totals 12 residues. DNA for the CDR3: TGTGCCAGTAGTATGGATCGCGGCGAAGCTTTCTTT. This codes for CASSMDRGEAFF.

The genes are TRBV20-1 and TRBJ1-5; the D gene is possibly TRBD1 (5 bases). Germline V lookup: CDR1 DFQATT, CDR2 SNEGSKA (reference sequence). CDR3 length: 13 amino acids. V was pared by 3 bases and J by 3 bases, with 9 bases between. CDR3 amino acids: CSASLQVNQPQHF. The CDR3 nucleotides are TGCAGTGCTAGTCTACAGGTCAATCAGCCCCAGCATTTT.

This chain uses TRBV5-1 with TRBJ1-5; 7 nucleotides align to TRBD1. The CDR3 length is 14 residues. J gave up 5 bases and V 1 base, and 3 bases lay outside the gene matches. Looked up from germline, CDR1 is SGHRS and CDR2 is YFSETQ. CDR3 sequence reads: CASSLNTGDQPQHF. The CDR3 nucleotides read TGCGCCAGCAGCTTGAATACAGGGGATCAGCCCCAGCATTTT.

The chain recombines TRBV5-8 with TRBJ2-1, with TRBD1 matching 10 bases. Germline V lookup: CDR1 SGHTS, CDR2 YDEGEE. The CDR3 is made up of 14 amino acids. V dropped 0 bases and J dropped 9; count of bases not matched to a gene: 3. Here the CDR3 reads CASSLGQGAGEQFF. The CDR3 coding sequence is TGTGCCAGCAGCTTGGGACAGGGGGCCGGTGAGCAGTTCTTC. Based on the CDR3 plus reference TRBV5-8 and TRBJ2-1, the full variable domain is EAGVTQSPTHLIKTRGQQATLRCSPISGHTSVYWYQQALGLGLQFLLWYDEGEERNRGNFPPRFSGRQFPNYSSELNVNALELEDSALYLCASSLGQGAGEQFFGPGTRLTVL.

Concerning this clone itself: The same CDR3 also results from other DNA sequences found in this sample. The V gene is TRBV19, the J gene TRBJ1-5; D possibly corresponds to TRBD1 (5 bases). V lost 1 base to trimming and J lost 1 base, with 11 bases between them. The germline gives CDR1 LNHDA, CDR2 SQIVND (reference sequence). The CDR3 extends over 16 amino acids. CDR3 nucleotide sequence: TGTGCCAGTAGTATAGGGGGCGGGACGAGCAATCAGCCCCAGCATTTT. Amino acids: CASSIGGGTSNQPQHF.

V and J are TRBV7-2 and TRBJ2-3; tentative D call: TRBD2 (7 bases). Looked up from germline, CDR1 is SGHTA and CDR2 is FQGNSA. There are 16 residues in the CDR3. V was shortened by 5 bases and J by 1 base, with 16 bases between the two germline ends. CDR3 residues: CASSEGGDGGTDTQYF. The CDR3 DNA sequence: TGTGCCAGCAGCGAAGGGGGGGATGGCGGCACAGATACGCAGTATTTT.

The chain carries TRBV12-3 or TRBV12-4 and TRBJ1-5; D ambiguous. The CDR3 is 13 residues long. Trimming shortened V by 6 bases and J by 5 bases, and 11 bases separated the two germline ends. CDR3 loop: CASSPGSDQPQHF. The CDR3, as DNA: TGTGCCAGCAGCCCGGGGAGCGATCAGCCCCAGCATTTT.

The CDR3 here is CASSTRGGLAGVGSTDTQYF. In DNA, the CDR3 is TGCGCCAGCAGCACCCGGGGTGGACTAGCGGGAGTAGGAAGCACAGATACGCAGTATTTT. This chain links TRBV4-1 with TRBJ2-3, with TRBD2 matching 13 bases. The CDR3 loop spans 20 amino acids. Germline CDR1 reads MGHRA; CDR2 reads YSYEKL. The V segment lost 5 bases and the J segment 0 bases; nucleotides outside the gene matches: 14.

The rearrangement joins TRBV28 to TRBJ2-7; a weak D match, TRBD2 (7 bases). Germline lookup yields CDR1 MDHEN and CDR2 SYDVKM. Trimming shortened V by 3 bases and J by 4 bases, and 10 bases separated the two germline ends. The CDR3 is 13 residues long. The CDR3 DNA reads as TGTGCCAGCAGTTTGGGGGGGCGGTACGAGCAGTACTTC. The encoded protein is CASSLGGRYEQYF. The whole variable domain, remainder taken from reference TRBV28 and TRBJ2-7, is DVKVTQSSRYLVKRTGEKVFLECVQDMDHENMFWYRQDPGLGLRLIYFSYDVKMKEKGDIPEGYSVSREKKERFSLILESASTNQTSMYLCASSLGGRYEQYFGPGTRLTVT.

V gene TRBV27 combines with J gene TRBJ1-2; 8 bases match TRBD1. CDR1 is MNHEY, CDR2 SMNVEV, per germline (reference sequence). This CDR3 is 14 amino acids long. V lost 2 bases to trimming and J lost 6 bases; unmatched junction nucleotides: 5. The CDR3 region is CASSLRTGINGYTF. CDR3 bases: TGTGCCAGCAGTTTAAGGACAGGGATAAATGGCTACACCTTC.

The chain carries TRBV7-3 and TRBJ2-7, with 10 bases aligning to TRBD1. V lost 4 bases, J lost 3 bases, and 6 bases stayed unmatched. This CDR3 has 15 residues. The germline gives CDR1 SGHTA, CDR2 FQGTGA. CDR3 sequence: CASSSSGTGVYEQYF. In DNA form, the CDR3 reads TGTGCCAGCAGCTCCTCAGGGACAGGGGTCTACGAGCAGTACTTC. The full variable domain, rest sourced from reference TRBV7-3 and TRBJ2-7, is GAGVSQTPSNKVTEKGKYVELRCDPISGHTALYWYRQSLGQGPEFLIYFQGTGAADDSGLPNDRFFAVRPEGSVSTLKIQRTERGDSAVYLCASSSSGTGVYEQYFGPGTRLTVT.

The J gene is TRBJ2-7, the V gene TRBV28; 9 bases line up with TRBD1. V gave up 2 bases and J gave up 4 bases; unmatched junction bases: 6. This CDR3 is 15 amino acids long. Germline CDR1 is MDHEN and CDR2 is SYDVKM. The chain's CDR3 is CASSLSGTGWYEQYF. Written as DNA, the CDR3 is TGTGCCAGCAGTTTAAGTGGGACAGGGTGGTACGAGCAGTACTTC. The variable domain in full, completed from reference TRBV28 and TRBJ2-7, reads DVKVTQSSRYLVKRTGEKVFLECVQDMDHENMFWYRQDPGLGLRLIYFSYDVKMKEKGDIPEGYSVSREKKERFSLILESASTNQTSMYLCASSLSGTGWYEQYFGPGTRLTVT.

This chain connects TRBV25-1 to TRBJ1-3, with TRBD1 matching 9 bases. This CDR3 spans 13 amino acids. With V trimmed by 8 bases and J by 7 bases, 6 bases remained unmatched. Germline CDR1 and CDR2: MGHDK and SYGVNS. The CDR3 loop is CASGTGWGNTIYF. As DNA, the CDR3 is TGTGCCAGCGGGACAGGGTGGGGGAACACCATATATTTT.

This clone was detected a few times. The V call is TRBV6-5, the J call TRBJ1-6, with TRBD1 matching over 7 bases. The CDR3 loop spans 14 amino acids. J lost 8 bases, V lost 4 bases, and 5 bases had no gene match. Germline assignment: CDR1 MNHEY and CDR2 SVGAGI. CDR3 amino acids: CASSSTGRHSPLHF. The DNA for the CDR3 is TGTGCCAGCAGTTCGACAGGGAGGCATTCACCCCTCCACTTT.

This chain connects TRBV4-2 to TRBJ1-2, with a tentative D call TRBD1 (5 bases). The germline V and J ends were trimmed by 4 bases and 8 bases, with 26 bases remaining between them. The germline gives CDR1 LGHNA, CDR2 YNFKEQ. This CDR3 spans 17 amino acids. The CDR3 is CASSPWGPTDQFGGYTF. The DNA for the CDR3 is TGTGCCAGCAGCCCCTGGGGACCGACCGACCAATTTGGGGGCTACACCTTC.

This chain's CDR3 is CAISESGRDYEQYF. The DNA of the CDR3 is TGTGCCATCAGTGAATCTGGCAGGGACTACGAGCAGTACTTC. The rearrangement uses TRBV10-3 and TRBJ2-7; D might be TRBD1 (5 bases). Trimming cost V 3 bases and J 3 bases, with 12 bases left between them. The CDR3 contains 14 residues. Germline-derived CDR1 and CDR2 are ENHRY and SYGVKD.

CDR3 region: CASSTGLGNTGELFF. CDR3 DNA: TGTGCCAGCAGCACAGGGTTGGGGAACACCGGGGAGCTGTTTTTT. This chain uses TRBV5-4 with TRBJ2-2, with D perhaps TRBD1 (6 bases). This CDR3 region has 15 residues. V was pared by 4 bases and J by 1 base, with 11 bases between. CDR1 and CDR2 from the germline V gene are SGHNT and YYREEE (reference sequence).

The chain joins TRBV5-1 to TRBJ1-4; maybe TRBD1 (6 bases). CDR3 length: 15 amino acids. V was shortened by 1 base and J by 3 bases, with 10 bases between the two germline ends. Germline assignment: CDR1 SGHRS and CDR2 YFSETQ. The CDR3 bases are TGCGCCAGCAGCTTGCAAGGACAGTCTAATGAAAAACTGTTTTTT. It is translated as CASSLQGQSNEKLFF.

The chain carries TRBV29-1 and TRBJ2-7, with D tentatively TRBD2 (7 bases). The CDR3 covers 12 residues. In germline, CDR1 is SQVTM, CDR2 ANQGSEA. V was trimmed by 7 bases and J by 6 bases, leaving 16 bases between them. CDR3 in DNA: TGCAGCGGCACCAACGGGGGGCCCGAGCAGTACTTC. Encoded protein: CSGTNGGPEQYF.

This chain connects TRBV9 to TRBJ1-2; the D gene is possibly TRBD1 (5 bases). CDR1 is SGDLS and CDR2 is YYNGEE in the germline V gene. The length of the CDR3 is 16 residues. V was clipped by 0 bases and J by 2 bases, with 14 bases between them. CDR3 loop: CASSVGGGWGNYGYTF. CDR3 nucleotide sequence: TGTGCCAGCAGCGTAGGTGGAGGCTGGGGGAACTATGGCTACACCTTC.

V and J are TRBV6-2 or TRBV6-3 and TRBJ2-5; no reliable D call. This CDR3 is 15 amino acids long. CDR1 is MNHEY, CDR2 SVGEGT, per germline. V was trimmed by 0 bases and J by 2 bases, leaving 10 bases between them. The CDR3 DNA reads TGTGCCAGCAGTTACTCGTTGGTTTCGCAAGAGACCCAGTACTTC. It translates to CASSYSLVSQETQYF.

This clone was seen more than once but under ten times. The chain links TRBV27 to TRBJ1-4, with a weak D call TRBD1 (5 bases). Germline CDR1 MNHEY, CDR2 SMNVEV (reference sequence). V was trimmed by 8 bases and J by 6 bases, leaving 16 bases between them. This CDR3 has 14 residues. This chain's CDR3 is CASRTRAWDEKLFF. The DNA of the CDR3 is TGTGCCAGCCGTACCAGGGCATGGGATGAAAAACTGTTTTTT.

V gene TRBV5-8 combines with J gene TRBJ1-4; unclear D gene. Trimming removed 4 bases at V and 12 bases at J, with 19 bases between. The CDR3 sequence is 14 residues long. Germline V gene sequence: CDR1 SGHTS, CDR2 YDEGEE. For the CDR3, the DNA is TGTGCCAGCAGCACCGGACTGTCCCTTTATCAACTGTTTTTT. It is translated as CASSTGLSLYQLFF. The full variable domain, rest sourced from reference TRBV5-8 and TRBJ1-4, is EAGVTQSPTHLIKTRGQQATLRCSPISGHTSVYWYQQALGLGLQFLLWYDEGEERNRGNFPPRFSGRQFPNYSSELNVNALELEDSALYLCASSTGLSLYQLFFGSGTQLSVL.

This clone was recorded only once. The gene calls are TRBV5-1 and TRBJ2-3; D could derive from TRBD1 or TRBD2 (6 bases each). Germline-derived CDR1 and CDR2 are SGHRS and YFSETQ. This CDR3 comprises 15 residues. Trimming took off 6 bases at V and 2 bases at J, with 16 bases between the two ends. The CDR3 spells CASTPGGFATDTQYF. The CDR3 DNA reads TGCGCCAGCACCCCCGGGGGCTTCGCCACAGATACGCAGTATTTT.

The CDR3, as DNA: TGTGCCAGCAGTTTCAGTTCCCGACCAGATACGCAGTATTTT. Its protein is CASSFSSRPDTQYF. The rearrangement joins TRBV28 to TRBJ2-3; D call uncertain. V shed 3 bases and J shed 4 bases, with 11 bases lying between them. The CDR3 sequence is 14 residues long. Per the germline V gene, CDR1 is MDHEN and CDR2 is SYDVKM.

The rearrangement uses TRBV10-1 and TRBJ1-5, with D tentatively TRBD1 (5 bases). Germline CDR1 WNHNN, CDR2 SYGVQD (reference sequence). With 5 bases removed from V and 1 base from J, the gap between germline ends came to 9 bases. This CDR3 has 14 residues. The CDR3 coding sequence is TGCGCCAGCAGTATCCGGGACAGCAATCAGCCCCAGCATTTT. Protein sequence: CASSIRDSNQPQHF.